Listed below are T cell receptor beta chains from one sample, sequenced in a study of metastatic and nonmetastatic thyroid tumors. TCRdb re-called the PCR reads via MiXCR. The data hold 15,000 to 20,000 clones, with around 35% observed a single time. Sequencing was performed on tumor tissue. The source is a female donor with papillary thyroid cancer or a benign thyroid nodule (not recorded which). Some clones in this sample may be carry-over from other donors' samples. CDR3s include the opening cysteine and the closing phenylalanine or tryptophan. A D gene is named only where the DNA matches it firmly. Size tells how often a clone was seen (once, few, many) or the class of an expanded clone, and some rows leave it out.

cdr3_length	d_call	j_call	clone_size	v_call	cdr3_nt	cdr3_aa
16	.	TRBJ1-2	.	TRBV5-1	TGCGCCAGCAGCACCACCGGGACGGCGTCGGTCTATGGCTACACCTTC	CASSTTGTASVYGYTF
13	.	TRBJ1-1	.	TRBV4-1	TGCGCCAGCAGCCCCTTGTGGAATTCTGAAGCTTTCTTT	CASSPLWNSEAFF
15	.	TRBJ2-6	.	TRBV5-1	TGCGCCAGCAGCCAGGGGGGGTATGGGGCCAACGTCCTGACTTTC	CASSQGGYGANVLTF
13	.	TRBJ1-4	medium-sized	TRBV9	TGTGCCAGCAGCGTCACAACTAATGAAAAACTGTTTTTT	CASSVTTNEKLFF
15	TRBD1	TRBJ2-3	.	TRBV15	TGTGCCACCAGGGGGGACAGGGGTGTTACAGATACGCAGTATTTT	CATRGDRGVTDTQYF
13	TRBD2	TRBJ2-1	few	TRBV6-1	TGTGCCAGCAAAGTGGGGGGGAGGAATGAGCAGTTCTTC	CASKVGGRNEQFF
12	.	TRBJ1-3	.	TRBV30	TGTGCCTGGAGCGTACTATCGAACACCATATATTTT	CAWSVLSNTIYF
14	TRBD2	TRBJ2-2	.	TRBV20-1	TGCAGTGCTAGTGGACTAGCGAACACCGGGGAGCTGTTTTTT	CSASGLANTGELFF
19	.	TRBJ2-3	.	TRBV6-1	TGTGCCAGCAGTGGATACGTAAAGCGGGGACAGACAAGCACAGATACGCAGTATTTT	CASSGYVKRGQTSTDTQYF
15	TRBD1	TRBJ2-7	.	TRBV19	TGTGCCAGTAGCCATGGACAGGGGGCATGGAACGAGCAGTACTTC	CASSHGQGAWNEQYF
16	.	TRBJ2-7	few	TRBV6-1	TGTGCCAGCAGTGAAGCCGCCGGCGTGGGTCAATACGAGCAGTACTTC	CASSEAAGVGQYEQYF
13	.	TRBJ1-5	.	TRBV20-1	TGCAGTGCTAGAAAGGGTGTCAATCAGCCCCAGCATTTT	CSARKGVNQPQHF
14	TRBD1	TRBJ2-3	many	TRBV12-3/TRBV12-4	TGTGCCACCACCAGACAGGGGTCCACAGATACGCAGTATTTT	CATTRQGSTDTQYF
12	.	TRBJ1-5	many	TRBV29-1	TGCAGCGCTCAGACCGGGGATCAGCCCCAGCATTTT	CSAQTGDQPQHF
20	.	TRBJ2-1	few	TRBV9	TGTGCCAGCAGCGTAGCTACGGGGGATGGGGTCGGGGTGGTATACAATGAGCAGTTCTTC	CASSVATGDGVGVVYNEQFF
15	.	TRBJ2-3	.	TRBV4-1	TGCGCCAGCAGCCAAATTCTGGACACCACAGATACGCAGTATTTT	CASSQILDTTDTQYF
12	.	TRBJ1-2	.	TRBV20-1	TGCAGTGCTAGTAGCTTGAACTATGGCTACACCTTC	CSASSLNYGYTF
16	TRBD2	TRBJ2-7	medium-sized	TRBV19	TGTGCCAGTAGTTCCCGACTAGCGGGGGGCTCCTACGAGCAGTACTTC	CASSSRLAGGSYEQYF
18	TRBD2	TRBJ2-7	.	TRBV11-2	TGTGCCAGCAGCTTAGGGACTAGCGGGATATCCACTCCTTACGAGCAGTACTTC	CASSLGTSGISTPYEQYF
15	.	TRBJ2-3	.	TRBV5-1	TGCGCCAGCAGCTTGGAGGGACGGTACACAGATACGCAGTATTTT	CASSLEGRYTDTQYF
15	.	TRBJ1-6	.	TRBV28	TGTGCCAGCATCTCAGGAGACGGGGCGGGGAGACCCCTCCACTTT	CASISGDGAGRPLHF
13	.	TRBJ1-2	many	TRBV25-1	TGTGCCAGCAGTGACCCTCCGGACTATGGCTACACCTTC	CASSDPPDYGYTF
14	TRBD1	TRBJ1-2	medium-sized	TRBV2	TGTGCCAGCAGTGAACGGGCAGGGGGTTATGGCTACACCTTC	CASSERAGGYGYTF
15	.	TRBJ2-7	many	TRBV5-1	TGCGCCAGCCGCTCAACGGCTGAGGGAGAGGGCGAGCAGTACTTC	CASRSTAEGEGEQYF
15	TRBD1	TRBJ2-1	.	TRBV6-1	TGTGCCAGCAAGGGGACAGCCGCACGGGGCAATGAGCAGTTCTTC	CASKGTAARGNEQFF
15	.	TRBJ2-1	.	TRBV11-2	TGTGCCAGCAGCCAACAGGAGCAGGCCTACAATGAGCAGTTCTTC	CASSQQEQAYNEQFF
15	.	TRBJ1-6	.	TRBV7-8	TGTGCCAGCAGCTTAGAGACCGCAAATAATTCACCCCTCCACTTT	CASSLETANNSPLHF
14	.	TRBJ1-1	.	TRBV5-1	TGCGCCAGCAGCTTGGCTCCTGGGAGCACTGAAGCTTTCTTT	CASSLAPGSTEAFF
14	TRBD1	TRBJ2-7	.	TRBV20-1	TGCAGTGCTAACTCGGACAGGGACCTTTACGAGCAGTACTTC	CSANSDRDLYEQYF
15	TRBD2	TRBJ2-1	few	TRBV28	TGTGCCAGCAGACTAGCGGGAGGGCCTCACAATGAGCAGTTCTTC	CASRLAGGPHNEQFF
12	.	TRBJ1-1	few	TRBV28	TGTGCCAGCAGATCCTTGTCGGTTGAAGCTTTCTTT	CASRSLSVEAFF
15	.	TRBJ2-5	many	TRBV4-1	TGCGCCAGCAGCCAAGAACCCAGATCGGGGGAGACCCAGTACTTC	CASSQEPRSGETQYF
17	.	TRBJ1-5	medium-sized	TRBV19	TGTGCCAGTAGTACCAGGGTATCCCCACTTAGCAATCAGCCCCAGCATTTT	CASSTRVSPLSNQPQHF
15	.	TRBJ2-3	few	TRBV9	TGTGCCAGCAGCGCGACAGGGACTAGCACAGATACGCAGTATTTT	CASSATGTSTDTQYF
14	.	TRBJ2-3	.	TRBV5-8	TGTGCCAGCAGCTTTAGTGGGGGTGCAGATACGCAGTATTTT	CASSFSGGADTQYF
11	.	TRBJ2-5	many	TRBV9	TGTGCCGGCAGCGTAGGAGAGACCCAGTACTTC	CAGSVGETQYF
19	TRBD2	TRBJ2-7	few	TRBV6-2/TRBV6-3	TGTGCCAGCAGTACAAAACTAGCGGGAGTTAAATCTCACACATACGAGCAGTACTTC	CASSTKLAGVKSHTYEQYF
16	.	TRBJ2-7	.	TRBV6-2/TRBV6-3	TGTGCCAGCAGCCCGCCGGAGGACGGCGGCCACTACGAGCAGTACTTC	CASSPPEDGGHYEQYF
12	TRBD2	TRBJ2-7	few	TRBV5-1	TGCGCCAGCAGCTTGGCTAGCGGCGAGCAGTACTTC	CASSLASGEQYF
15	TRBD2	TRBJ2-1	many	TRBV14	TGTGCCAGCAGCCAAGGAACTAGCGAGTACAATGAGCAGTTCTTC	CASSQGTSEYNEQFF
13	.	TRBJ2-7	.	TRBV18	TGTGCCAGCTCACCAACGGGCACCAACGAGCAGTACTTC	CASSPTGTNEQYF
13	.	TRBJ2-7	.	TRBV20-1	TGCAGTGCTGGGATGGCGGGGGCGGGCGAGCAGTACTTC	CSAGMAGAGEQYF
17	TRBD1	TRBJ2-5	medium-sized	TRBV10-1	TGCGCCAGCAGTCCGAGTCCCGGGACAGGGGGCGAGGAGACCCAGTACTTC	CASSPSPGTGGEETQYF
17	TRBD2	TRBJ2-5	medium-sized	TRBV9	TGTGCCAGCAGCGTAGGACCCCCAGCGGGGAGGGAAGAGACCCAGTACTTC	CASSVGPPAGREETQYF
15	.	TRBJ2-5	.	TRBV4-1	TGCGCCAGCAGCCCCTCCGGGGAGGTATGGGAGACCCAGTACTTC	CASSPSGEVWETQYF
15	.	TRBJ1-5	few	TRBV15	TGTGCCACCAGCAGAGATTCAGGGCTCGGCCAGCCCCAGCATTTT	CATSRDSGLGQPQHF
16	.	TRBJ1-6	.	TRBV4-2	TGTGCCAGCAGCCAAGAGGCAGGGAGGAGCAATTCACCCCTCCACTTT	CASSQEAGRSNSPLHF
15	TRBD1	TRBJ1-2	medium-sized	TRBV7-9	TGTGCCAGCAGCCTCCCGGGGGCGACAGGGATGGGCTACACCTTC	CASSLPGATGMGYTF
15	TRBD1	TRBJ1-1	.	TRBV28	TGTGCCAGCAGTTTAACAGGGGCGTCGAACACTGAAGCTTTCTTT	CASSLTGASNTEAFF
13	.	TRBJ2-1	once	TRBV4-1	TGCGCCAGCAGCCAACCAGGGCTCGATGAGCAGTTCTTC	CASSQPGLDEQFF
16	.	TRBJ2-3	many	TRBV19	TGTGCCAGCCGCCAAGGGGGGACCCCGGCAACAGATACGCAGTATTTT	CASRQGGTPATDTQYF
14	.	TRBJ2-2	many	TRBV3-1	TGTGCCAGCAGCTCCTCAGACTCCACCGGGGAGCTGTTTTTT	CASSSSDSTGELFF
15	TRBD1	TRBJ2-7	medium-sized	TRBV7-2	TGTGCCAGCAGCTTAGGAGGACAGGGTTGGGACGAGCAGTACTTC	CASSLGGQGWDEQYF
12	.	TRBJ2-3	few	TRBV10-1	TGCGCCAGCAGTGAGTCGCGTGTCAAGCAGTATTTT	CASSESRVKQYF
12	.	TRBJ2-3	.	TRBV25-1	TGTGCCAGCAGTGATTACCCAGATACGCAGTATTTT	CASSDYPDTQYF
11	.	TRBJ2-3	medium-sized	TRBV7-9	TGTGCCAGCAGGGGGGCAGATACGCAGTATTTT	CASRGADTQYF
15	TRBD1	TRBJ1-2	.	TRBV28	TGTGCCAGCAGTCTGAGGGACAGGACAAAAAATGGCTACACCTTC	CASSLRDRTKNGYTF
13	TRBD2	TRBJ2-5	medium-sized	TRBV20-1	TGCAGTGCCCTAGGACTAGAAAAAGGGACCCAGTACTTC	CSALGLEKGTQYF
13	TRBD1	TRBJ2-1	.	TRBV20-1	TGCAGTGCAAGGGACAGGGTTTACAATGAGCAGTTCTTC	CSARDRVYNEQFF
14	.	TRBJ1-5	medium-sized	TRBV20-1	TGCAGTGCTAGAGTGGGGCGGGGAAATCAGCCCCAGCATTTT	CSARVGRGNQPQHF